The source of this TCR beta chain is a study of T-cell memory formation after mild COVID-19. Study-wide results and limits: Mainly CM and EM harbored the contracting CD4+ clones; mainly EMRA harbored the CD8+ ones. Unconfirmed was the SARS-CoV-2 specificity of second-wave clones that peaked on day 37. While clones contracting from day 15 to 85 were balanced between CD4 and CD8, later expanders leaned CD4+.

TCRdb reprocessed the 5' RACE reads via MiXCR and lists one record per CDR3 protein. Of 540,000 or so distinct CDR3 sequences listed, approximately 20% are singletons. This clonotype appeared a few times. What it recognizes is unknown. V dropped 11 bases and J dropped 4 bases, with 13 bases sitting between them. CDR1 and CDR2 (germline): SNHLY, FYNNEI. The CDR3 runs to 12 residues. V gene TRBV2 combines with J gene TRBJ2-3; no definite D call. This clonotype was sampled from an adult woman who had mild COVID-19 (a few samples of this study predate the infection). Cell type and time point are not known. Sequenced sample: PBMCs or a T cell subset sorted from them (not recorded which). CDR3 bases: TGTGCCTCCCGGCTAGGCCCAGATACGCAGTATTTT. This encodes CASRLGPDTQYF.